These 6 T cell receptor beta chains were sequenced from one sample in a study of T cell responses to AZD1222 COVID-19 vaccine. The table came from immunoSEQ multiplex PCR; TCRdb's copy has only in-frame clones and leaves some out. This table holds fewer than 120,000 clones, just under 95% found once. The source was peripheral blood, collected on day 0 of AZD1222 vaccination. These receptors were collected from an adult in good health.

The rearrangement uses TRBV28 and TRBJ2-7; D gene uncertain. Germline CDR1 MDHEN, CDR2 SYDVKM. CDR3 length: 14 amino acids. Trimming took 5 bases from V and 0 from J, leaving 11 bases between them. The CDR3 protein is CASSVIGSSYEQYF. In DNA form, the CDR3 reads TGTGCCAGCAGTGTCATCGGCAGCTCCTACGAGCAGTACTTC. Complete variable domain (other parts from reference TRBV28 and TRBJ2-7): DVKVTQSSRYLVKRTGEKVFLECVQDMDHENMFWYRQDPGLGLRLIYFSYDVKMKEKGDIPEGYSVSREKKERFSLILESASTNQTSMYLCASSVIGSSYEQYFGPGTRLTVT.

This sequence joins TRBV5-8 and TRBJ1-1; D is uncertain. CDR1 SGHTS and CDR2 YDEGEE come from the germline V gene. The CDR3 contains 15 residues. Trimming cost V 0 bases and J 6 bases, with 15 bases left between them. The CDR3 is CASSLAGLRRAEAFF. CDR3 coding DNA: TGTGCCAGCAGCTTGGCCGGGTTACGACGAGCTGAAGCTTTCTTT.

This chain connects TRBV6-6 to TRBJ2-1, with 9 bases identical to TRBD2. Germline CDR1 reads MNHNY; CDR2 reads SVGAGI (reference sequence). The length of the CDR3 is 16 residues. The J segment lost 2 bases and the V segment lost 5 bases, leaving 7 bases of the junction unmatched. The CDR3 nucleotides are TGTGCCAGCAGTGCACGTAGCGGGGGAACCTACAATGAGCAGTTCTTC. Protein: CASSARSGGTYNEQFF.

The chain joins TRBV28 to TRBJ2-3; 9 bases map to TRBD2. CDR1 is MDHEN, CDR2 SYDVKM, per germline. The CDR3 spans 16 residues. V lost 2 bases, J lost 8 bases, and 11 bases stayed unmatched. The CDR3 DNA sequence: TGTGCCAGCAGTTTAGGGGTCTGGGGAGCGGGAGGTACGCAGTATTTT. Its translation is CASSLGVWGAGGTQYF.

The chain has TRBV28 and TRBJ1-5, with D perhaps matching TRBD1 (6 bases). V lost 6 bases, J lost 0 bases, and 15 bases lay in between. The CDR3 is 16 residues long. Germline-derived CDR1 and CDR2 are MDHEN and SYDVKM. The CDR3 nucleotides read TGTGCCAGCAGCCCGACCCGGACAGTTAGCAATCAGCCCCAGCATTTT. This translates into CASSPTRTVSNQPQHF.

This chain links TRBV4-2 with TRBJ1-5; a possible D gene is TRBD1 (5 bases). V was clipped by 1 base and J by 7 bases, with 11 bases between them. The CDR3 extends over 14 amino acids. CDR1 LGHNA and CDR2 YNFKEQ come from the germline V gene. The CDR3 DNA reads TGTGCCAGCAGCCAAGGAGCCAGGGAACAGCCCCAGCATTTT. This translates into CASSQGAREQPQHF.